These 21 T cell receptor beta chains originate from one sample sequenced in a study of shared clonotypes between healthy human individuals. TCRdb's table, derived via immunoSEQ multiplex PCR, lists solely in-frame clones and lacks some. This table holds about 2.3 million clones, 85% to 95% found once. The sample taken for sequencing was naive CD4+ T cells from PBMCs. Stated subset: CD45RA+ positively selected. All receptors come from a man in his late teens or twenties in good health. Some clones in this sample may be carry-over from other donors' samples.

V usage is TRBV18 and J usage is TRBJ2-2; 10 nucleotides line up with TRBD1. Germline loops: CDR1 KGHSH, CDR2 LQKENI. CDR3 length: 15 amino acids. V gave up 7 bases and J gave up 3 bases; unmatched junction bases: 5. The CDR3 DNA follows: TGTGCCAGCTGCGCCGGGACAGGGGACACCGGGGAGCTGTTTTTT. Its translation: CASCAGTGDTGELFF.

A note on this clone: Distinct nucleotide sequences in the sample also encode this CDR3. The V call is TRBV5-1, the J call TRBJ1-1; the match to TRBD1 covers 9 bases. J lost 0 bases, V lost 3 bases, and 3 bases had no gene match. Germline V CDR1 and CDR2: SGHRS, YFSETQ. This CDR3 has 15 residues. This CDR3 is CASSSGQGMNTEAFF. In nucleotides, the CDR3 is TGCGCCAGCAGCTCAGGACAGGGGATGAACACTGAAGCTTTCTTT.

The chain carries TRBV6-5 and TRBJ1-3; D is ambiguous. The germline V gene encodes CDR1 MNHEY and CDR2 SVGAGI. V lost 6 bases to trimming and J lost 4 bases, with 4 bases between them. The CDR3 has 11 amino acids. The CDR3, as DNA: TGTGCCAGCAGGACGGGAAACACCATATATTTT. Its translation: CASRTGNTIYF.

The rearrangement uses TRBV7-2 and TRBJ2-3; TRBD2 aligns across 7 bases. Germline CDR1 is SGHTA and CDR2 is FQGNSA. V lost 1 base and J lost 1; bases outside the gene matches: 8. The CDR3 has 17 residues. CDR3 sequence: CASSLVGSSGGTDTQYF. The CDR3 DNA reads as TGTGCCAGCAGCTTAGTAGGCTCGAGCGGGGGCACAGATACGCAGTATTTT.

The chain combines TRBV28 with TRBJ1-5; TRBD1 is a possible D gene (6 bases). The CDR3 runs 15 residues. From germline, CDR1 is MDHEN and CDR2 SYDVKM. V lost 4 bases to trimming and J lost 2 bases, with 12 bases between them. The CDR3 DNA is TGTGCCAGCAGTTCCATACAGGGCGGCAATCAGCCCCAGCATTTT. Protein sequence: CASSSIQGGNQPQHF.

J is TRBJ2-5 and V is TRBV25-1, with 7 bases that match TRBD2. After removal of 5 bases from V and 1 base from J, the junction contained 1 base not matched to a gene. The CDR3 loop spans 13 amino acids. Germline CDR1 and CDR2: MGHDK and SYGVNS. CDR3 DNA sequence: TGTGCCAGCAGTACGGGGGGCCAAGAGACCCAGTACTTC. It specifies CASSTGGQETQYF.

The V call is TRBV6-1, the J call TRBJ2-7, with 7 bases aligning to TRBD1. In germline, CDR1 is MNHNS, CDR2 SASEGT. The junction had 12 bases not matched to a gene; V was cut back by 2 bases and J by 2 bases. This CDR3 has 17 amino acids. CDR3 protein: CASSEMVGQSNTYEQYF. The CDR3 coding sequence is TGTGCCAGCAGTGAAATGGTGGGACAGTCTAATACCTACGAGCAGTACTTC.

To note about this clone: The final CDR3 position lacks the conserved phenylalanine or tryptophan, pointing to a likely read error. The CDR3 coding sequence is TGCGCCAGCAGCTTGGCCCCGTCGAAAGTGGTGGCTTTCCTT. Its translation: CASSLAPSKVVAFL. V gene TRBV5-1 combines with J gene TRBJ1-1; D is undetermined. Deletions cut 0 bases from V and 11 bases from J, with 17 bases between. CDR1 and CDR2 from the germline V gene are SGHRS and YFSETQ. The CDR3 length is 14 residues.

CDR3 in amino acids: CASSHSGAYNEQFF. CDR3 bases: TGTGCCAGCAGCCATAGCGGTGCTTACAATGAGCAGTTCTTC. The chain has TRBV11-3 and TRBJ2-1; the D gene is possibly TRBD2 (6 bases). There are 14 residues in the CDR3. Germline CDR1 is SGHNT and CDR2 is YENEEA. V dropped 5 bases and J dropped 4 bases, with 12 bases sitting between them.

The chain uses TRBV4-2 and TRBJ2-5; 8 bases align to TRBD2. The closer fit of TRBJ2-7 to the DNA end suggests the J call may be wrong. Germline V CDR1 and CDR2: LGHNA, YNFKEQ. The CDR3 spans 12 residues. The CDR3 sequence: CASSGTRSEQYF. The CDR3 DNA follows: TGTGCCAGCAGCGGGACTAGATCCGAGCAGTACTTC.

The chain has TRBV7-5 and TRBJ2-1. TRBV7-5 is designated a pseudogene. The CDR3 runs 15 residues. The CDR3, as DNA: TGTGTCAGAAGCAAAGCAGCCCCCGAGAAGGTTGAGCAGTTCTTC. This gives the protein CVRSKAAPEKVEQFF.

The chain recombines TRBV28 with TRBJ1-1; D not resolved. Germline lookup yields CDR1 MDHEN and CDR2 SYDVKM. This CDR3 spans 15 amino acids. Trimming left V 2 bases short and J 4 bases short, with 14 bases between. CDR3 in DNA: TGTGCCAGCAGTTTAGGGTCATTGGGTATCACTGAAGCTTTCTTT. It yields the protein CASSLGSLGITEAFF.

V and J are TRBV28 and TRBJ2-5, with D unclear. The CDR3 contains 13 residues. The V end was cut by 5 bases, the J end by 7 bases, with 14 bases between. Germline CDR1 and CDR2: MDHEN and SYDVKM. The CDR3 bases are TGTGCCAGCAGTCCCAACACCCCGGGGACCCAGTACTTC. Its translation: CASSPNTPGTQYF.

The V call is TRBV28, the J call TRBJ2-7; 8 bases agree with TRBD2. Unmatched junction bases numbered 9, after V lost 7 bases and J lost 1 base. CDR3 size: 15 residues. The V gene's germline CDR1 is MDHEN and CDR2 SYDVKM. The CDR3 region has the DNA TGTGCCAGCAACCCCTCGGGGGGGAAGTCCTACGAGCAGTACTTC. This encodes CASNPSGGKSYEQYF.

The table lists this clone with a count of one. The rearrangement joins TRBV4-3 to TRBJ2-7, with 15 bases aligning to TRBD2. Unmatched junction bases numbered 7, after V lost 0 bases and J lost 4 bases. Per the germline V gene, CDR1 is LGHNA and CDR2 is YSLEER. This CDR3 is 18 amino acids long. Here the CDR3 DNA reads TGCGCCAGCAGCCAAGATCTGGGGGGGACTAGCGGGAGGTACGAGCAGTACTTC. Its translation is CASSQDLGGTSGRYEQYF.

The gene calls are TRBV5-1 and TRBJ1-2, with TRBD1 identical over 9 bases. The CDR3 covers 14 residues. Germline assignment: CDR1 SGHRS and CDR2 YFSETQ. J was trimmed by 6 bases and V by 3 bases; bases with no gene match: 6. Here the CDR3 DNA reads TGCGCCAGCAGCTGGGGACAGGGTGGGGATGGCTACACCTTC. Protein product: CASSWGQGGDGYTF. The whole variable domain, filled in from reference TRBV5-1 and TRBJ1-2, reads KAGVTQTPRYLIKTRGQQVTLSCSPISGHRSVSWYQQTPGQGLQFLFEYFSETQRNKGNFPGRFSGRQFSNSRSEMNVSTLELGDSALYLCASSWGQGGDGYTFGSGTRLTVV.

The chain is built from TRBV2 and TRBJ1-1; D call uncertain. Germline loops: CDR1 SNHLY, CDR2 FYNNEI. Trimming shortened V by 6 bases and J by 1 base, and 12 bases separated the two germline ends. CDR3 length: 14 amino acids. CDR3 loop: CASRVRSGNTEAFF. The CDR3 nucleotides read TGTGCCAGCAGGGTGAGGTCAGGGAACACTGAAGCTTTCTTT. Full variable domain (rest looked up from reference TRBV2 and TRBJ1-1): EPEVTQTPSHQVTQMGQEVILRCVPISNHLYFYWYRQILGQKVEFLVSFYNNEISEKSEIFDDQFSVERPDGSNFTLKIRSTKLEDSAMYFCASRVRSGNTEAFFGQGTRLTVV.

This clone appeared a single time. V is TRBV5-6 and J is TRBJ2-3, with D maybe TRBD2 (5 bases). V was shortened by 0 bases and J by 2 bases, with 10 bases between the two germline ends. This CDR3 comprises 15 residues. Germline V gene sequence: CDR1 SGHDT, CDR2 YYEEEE. This CDR3 is CASSLVARDTDTQYF. Here the CDR3 DNA reads TGTGCCAGCAGCTTGGTTGCTCGGGACACAGATACGCAGTATTTT.

The J gene is TRBJ2-1, the V gene TRBV6-5, with 11 bases aligning to TRBD2. With V trimmed by 0 bases and J by 7 bases, 5 bases remained unmatched. Germline CDR1 MNHEY, CDR2 SVGAGI. The CDR3 has 16 residues. The CDR3 coding sequence is TGTGCCAGCAGTTACTCGGTCCTAGCGGGAGGAAATGAGCAGTTCTTC. Its protein product is CASSYSVLAGGNEQFF.

The chain combines TRBV5-1 with TRBJ2-3; D remains unclear. CDR1 and CDR2 from the germline V gene are SGHRS and YFSETQ. The CDR3 spans 13 residues. The V and J ends lost 2 bases and 4 bases respectively, with 8 bases between them. The CDR3 DNA reads TGCGCCAGCAGCTTTATGGTCCCAGATACGCAGTATTTT. Translation gives CASSFMVPDTQYF.

The V call is TRBV6-1, the J call TRBJ2-2; tentative D call: TRBD1 (7 bases). The CDR3 length is 14 residues. Trimming cost V 6 bases and J 7 bases, with 15 bases left between them. Germline lookup yields CDR1 MNHNS and CDR2 SASEGT. CDR3 in DNA: TGTGCCAGCAGGGCCCCAGGGGGGAACGGGGAGCTGTTTTTT. Translated: CASRAPGGNGELFF.